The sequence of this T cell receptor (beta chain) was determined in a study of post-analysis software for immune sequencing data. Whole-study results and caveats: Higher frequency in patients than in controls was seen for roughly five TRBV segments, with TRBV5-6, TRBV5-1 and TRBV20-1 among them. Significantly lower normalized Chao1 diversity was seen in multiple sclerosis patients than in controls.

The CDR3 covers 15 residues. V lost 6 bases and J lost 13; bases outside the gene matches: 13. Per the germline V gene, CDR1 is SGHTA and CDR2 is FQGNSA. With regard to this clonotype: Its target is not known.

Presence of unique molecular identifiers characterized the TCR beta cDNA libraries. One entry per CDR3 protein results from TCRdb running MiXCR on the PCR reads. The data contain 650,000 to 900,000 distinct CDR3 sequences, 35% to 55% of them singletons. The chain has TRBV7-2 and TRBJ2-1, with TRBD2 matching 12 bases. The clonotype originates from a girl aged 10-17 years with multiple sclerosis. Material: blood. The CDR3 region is CASRTDRLAGVGQFF. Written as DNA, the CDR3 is TGTGCCAGCAGGACGGACAGACTAGCGGGAGTCGGTCAGTTCTTC.